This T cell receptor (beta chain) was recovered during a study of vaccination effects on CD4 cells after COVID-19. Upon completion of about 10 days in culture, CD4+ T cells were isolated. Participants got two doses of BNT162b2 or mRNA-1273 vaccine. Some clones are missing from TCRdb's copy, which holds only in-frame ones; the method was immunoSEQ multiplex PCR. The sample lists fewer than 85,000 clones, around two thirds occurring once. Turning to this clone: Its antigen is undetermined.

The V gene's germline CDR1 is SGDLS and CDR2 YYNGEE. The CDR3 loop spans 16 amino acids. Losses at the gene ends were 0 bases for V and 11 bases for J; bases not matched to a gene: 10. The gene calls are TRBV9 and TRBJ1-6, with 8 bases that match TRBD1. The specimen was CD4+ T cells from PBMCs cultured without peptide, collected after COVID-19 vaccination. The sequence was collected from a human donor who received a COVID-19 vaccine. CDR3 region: CASSVAGQGLATPLHF. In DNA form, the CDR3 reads TGTGCCAGCAGCGTAGCTGGACAGGGCCTGGCAACACCCCTCCACTTT.